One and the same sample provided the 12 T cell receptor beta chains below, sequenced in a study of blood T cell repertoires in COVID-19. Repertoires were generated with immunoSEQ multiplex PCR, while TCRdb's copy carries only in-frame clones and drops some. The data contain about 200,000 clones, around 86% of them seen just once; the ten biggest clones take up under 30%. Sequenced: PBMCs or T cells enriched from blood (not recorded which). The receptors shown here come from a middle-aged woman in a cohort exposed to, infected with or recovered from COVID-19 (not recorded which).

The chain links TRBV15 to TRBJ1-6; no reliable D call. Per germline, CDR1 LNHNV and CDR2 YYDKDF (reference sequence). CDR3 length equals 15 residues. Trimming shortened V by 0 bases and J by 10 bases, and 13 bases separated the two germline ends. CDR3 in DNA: TGTGCCACCAGCAGAGATCTCGGGTTCCAATCACCCCTCCACTTT. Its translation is CATSRDLGFQSPLHF.

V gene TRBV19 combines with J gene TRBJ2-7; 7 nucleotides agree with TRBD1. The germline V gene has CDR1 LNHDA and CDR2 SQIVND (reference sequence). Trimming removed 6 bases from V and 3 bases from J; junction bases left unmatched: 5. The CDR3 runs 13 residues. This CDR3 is CASSRDSIYEQYF. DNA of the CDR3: TGTGCCAGTAGCCGGGACAGTATCTACGAGCAGTACTTC.

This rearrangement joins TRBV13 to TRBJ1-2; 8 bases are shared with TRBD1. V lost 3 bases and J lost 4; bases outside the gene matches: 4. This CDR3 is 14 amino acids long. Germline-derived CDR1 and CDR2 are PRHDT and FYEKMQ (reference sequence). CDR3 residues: CASSFDRGTYGYTF. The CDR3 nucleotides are TGTGCCAGCAGCTTTGACAGGGGAACCTATGGCTACACCTTC. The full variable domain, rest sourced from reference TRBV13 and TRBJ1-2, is AAGVIQSPRHLIKEKRETATLKCYPIPRHDTVYWYQQGPGQDPQFLISFYEKMQSDKGSIPDRFSAQQFSDYHSELNMSSLELGDSALYFCASSFDRGTYGYTFGSGTRLTVV.

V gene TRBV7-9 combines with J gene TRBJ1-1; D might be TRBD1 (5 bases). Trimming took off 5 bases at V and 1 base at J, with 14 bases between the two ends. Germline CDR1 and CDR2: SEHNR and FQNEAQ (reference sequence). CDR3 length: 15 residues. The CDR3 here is CASSPRTGPNTEAFF. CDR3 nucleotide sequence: TGTGCCAGCAGCCCCCGCACAGGTCCGAACACTGAAGCTTTCTTT.

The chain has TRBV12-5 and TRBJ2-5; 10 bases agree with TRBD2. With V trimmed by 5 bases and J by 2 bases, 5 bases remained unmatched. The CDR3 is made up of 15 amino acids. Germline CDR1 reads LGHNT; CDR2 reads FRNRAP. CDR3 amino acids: CASGLGTSVQETQYF. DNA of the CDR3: TGTGCTAGTGGTCTAGGGACTAGCGTACAAGAGACCCAGTACTTC.

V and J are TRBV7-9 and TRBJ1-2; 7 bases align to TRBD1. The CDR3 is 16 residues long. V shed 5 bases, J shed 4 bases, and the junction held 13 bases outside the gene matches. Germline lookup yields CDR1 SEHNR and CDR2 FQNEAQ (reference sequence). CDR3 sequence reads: CASSNKNRGRGYGYTF. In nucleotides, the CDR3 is TGTGCCAGCAGCAACAAGAACAGGGGCAGGGGCTATGGCTACACCTTC.

In DNA form, the CDR3 reads TGTGCCAGCAGCCCCGGGACAGGGGGCAACGAGCAGTACTTC. The encoded protein is CASSPGTGGNEQYF. The chain combines TRBV6-4 with TRBJ2-7; TRBD1 aligns across 12 bases. The CDR3 totals 14 residues. V shed 6 bases and J 5 bases; nucleotides not matched to a gene: 5. CDR1 and CDR2 from the germline V gene are MRHNA and SNTAGT.

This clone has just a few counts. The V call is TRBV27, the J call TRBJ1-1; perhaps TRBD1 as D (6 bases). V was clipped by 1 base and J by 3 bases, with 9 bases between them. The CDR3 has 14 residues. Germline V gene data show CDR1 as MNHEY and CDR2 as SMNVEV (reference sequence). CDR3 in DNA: TGTGCCAGCAGTTTATACAGGGTGGACACTGAAGCTTTCTTT. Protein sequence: CASSLYRVDTEAFF.

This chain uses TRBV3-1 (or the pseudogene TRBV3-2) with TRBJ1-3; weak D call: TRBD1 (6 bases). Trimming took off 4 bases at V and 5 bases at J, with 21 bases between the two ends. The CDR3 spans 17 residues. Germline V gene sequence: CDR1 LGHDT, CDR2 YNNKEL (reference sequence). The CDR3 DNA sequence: TGTGCCAGCAGCCCCGGAGGGGGGGCGCGGGGTCGAAACACCATATATTTT. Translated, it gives CASSPGGGARGRNTIYF.

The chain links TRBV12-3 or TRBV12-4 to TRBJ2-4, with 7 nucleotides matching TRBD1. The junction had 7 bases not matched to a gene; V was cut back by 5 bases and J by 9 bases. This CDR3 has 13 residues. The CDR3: CASSLSDRAIQYF. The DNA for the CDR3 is TGTGCCAGCAGTCTCAGCGACAGGGCCATTCAGTACTTC.

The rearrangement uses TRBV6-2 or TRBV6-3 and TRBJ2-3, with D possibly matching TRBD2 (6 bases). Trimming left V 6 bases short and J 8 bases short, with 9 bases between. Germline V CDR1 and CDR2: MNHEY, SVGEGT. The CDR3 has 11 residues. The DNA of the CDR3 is TGTGCCAGCAGCTTGACTAGTACGCAGTATTTT. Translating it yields CASSLTSTQYF.

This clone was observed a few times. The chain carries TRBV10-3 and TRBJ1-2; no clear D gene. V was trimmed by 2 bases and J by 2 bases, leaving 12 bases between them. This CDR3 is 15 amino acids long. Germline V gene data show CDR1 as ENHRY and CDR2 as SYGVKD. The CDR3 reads CAISESEGGNYGYTF. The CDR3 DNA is TGTGCCATCAGTGAGAGTGAGGGCGGAAACTATGGCTACACCTTC.